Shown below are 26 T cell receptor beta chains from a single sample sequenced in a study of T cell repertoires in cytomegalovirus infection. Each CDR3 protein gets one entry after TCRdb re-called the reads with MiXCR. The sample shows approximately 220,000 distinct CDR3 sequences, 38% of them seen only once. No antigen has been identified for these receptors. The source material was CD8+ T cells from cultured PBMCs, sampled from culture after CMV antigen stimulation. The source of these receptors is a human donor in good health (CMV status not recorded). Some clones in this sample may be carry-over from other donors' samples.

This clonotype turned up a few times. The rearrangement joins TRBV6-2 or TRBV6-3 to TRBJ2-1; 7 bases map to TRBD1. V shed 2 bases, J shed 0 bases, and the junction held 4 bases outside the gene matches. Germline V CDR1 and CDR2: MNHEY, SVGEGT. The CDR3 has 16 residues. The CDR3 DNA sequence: TGTGCCAGCAGTTACAATAGGGGGCCCTCCTACAATGAGCAGTTCTTC. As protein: CASSYNRGPSYNEQFF.

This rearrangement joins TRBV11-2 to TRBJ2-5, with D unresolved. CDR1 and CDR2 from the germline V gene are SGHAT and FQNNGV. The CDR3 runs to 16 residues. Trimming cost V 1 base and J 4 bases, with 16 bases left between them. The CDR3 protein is CASSLGGRQLGETQYF. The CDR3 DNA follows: TGTGCCAGCAGCTTAGGAGGAAGGCAGTTGGGAGAGACCCAGTACTTC.

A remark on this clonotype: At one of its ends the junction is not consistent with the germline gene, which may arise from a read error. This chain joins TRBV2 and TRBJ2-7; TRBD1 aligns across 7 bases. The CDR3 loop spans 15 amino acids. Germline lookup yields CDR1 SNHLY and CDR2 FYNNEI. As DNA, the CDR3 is TGTGCCAGCACCCCATCTCCGACAGGGTCCTTCGAGCAGTACTTC. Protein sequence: CASTPSPTGSFEQYF. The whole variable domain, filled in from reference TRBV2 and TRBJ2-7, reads EPEVTQTPSHQVTQMGQEVILRCVPISNHLYFYWYRQILGQKVEFLVSFYNNEISEKSEIFDDQFSVERPDGSNFTLKIRSTKLEDSAMYFCASTPSPTGSFEQYFGPGTRLTVT.

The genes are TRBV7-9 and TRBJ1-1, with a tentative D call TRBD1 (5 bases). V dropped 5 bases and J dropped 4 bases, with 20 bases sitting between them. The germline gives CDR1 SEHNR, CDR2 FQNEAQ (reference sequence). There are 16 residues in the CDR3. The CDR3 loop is CASSTPVKGSITEAFF. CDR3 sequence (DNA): TGTGCCAGCAGCACCCCGGTGAAGGGGAGTATCACTGAAGCTTTCTTT. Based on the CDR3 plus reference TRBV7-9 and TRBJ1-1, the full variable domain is DTGVSQNPRHKITKRGQNVTFRCDPISEHNRLYWYRQTLGQGPEFLTYFQNEAQLEKSRLLSDRFSAERPKGSFSTLEIQRTEQGDSAMYLCASSTPVKGSITEAFFGQGTRLTVV.

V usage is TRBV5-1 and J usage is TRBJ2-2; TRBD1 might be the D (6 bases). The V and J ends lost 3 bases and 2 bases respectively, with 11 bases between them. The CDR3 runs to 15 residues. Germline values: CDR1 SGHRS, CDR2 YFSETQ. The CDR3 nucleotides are TGCGCCAGCAGCTACGGACAGTCAAACACCGGGGAGCTGTTTTTT. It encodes CASSYGQSNTGELFF.

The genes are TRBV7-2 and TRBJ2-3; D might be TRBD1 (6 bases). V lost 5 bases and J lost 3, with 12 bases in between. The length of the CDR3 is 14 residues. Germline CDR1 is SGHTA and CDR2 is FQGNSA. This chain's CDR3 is CASSQHDRTDTQYF. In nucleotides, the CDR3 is TGTGCCAGCAGCCAACACGACAGGACAGATACGCAGTATTTT.

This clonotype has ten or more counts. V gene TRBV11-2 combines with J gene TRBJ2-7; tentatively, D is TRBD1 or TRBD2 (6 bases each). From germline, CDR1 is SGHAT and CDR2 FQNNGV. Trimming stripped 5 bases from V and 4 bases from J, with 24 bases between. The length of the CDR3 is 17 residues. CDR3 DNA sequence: TGTGCCAGCAGCCAATTAGGGGGGAGAGAGAGGCCTTACGAGCAGTACTTC. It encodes CASSQLGGRERPYEQYF.

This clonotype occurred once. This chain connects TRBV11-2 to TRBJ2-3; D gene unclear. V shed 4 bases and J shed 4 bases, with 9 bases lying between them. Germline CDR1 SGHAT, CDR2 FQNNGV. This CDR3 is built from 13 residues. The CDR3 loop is CASSSRPADTQYF. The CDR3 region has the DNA TGTGCCAGCAGCTCTCGACCAGCAGATACGCAGTATTTT.

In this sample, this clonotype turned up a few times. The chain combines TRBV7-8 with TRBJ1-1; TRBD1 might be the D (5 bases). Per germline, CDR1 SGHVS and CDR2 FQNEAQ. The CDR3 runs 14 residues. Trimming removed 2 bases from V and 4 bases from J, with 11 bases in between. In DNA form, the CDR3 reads TGTGCCAGCAGCTTAAGCGGGGCGCCCACTGAAGCTTTCTTT. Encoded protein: CASSLSGAPTEAFF.

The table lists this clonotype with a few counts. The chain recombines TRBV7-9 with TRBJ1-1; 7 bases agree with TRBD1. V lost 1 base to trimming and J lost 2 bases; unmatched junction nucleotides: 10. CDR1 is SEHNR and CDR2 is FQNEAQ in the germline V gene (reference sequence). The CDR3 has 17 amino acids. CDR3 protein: CASSLVRGLKTNTEAFF. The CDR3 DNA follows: TGTGCCAGCAGCTTAGTTAGGGGGCTCAAGACTAACACTGAAGCTTTCTTT.

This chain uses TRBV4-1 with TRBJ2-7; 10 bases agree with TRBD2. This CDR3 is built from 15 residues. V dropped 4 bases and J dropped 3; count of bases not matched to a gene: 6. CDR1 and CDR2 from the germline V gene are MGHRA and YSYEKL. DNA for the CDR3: TGCGCCAGCAGCCTAACTAGCGGGATCTACTACGAGCAGTACTTC. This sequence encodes CASSLTSGIYYEQYF.

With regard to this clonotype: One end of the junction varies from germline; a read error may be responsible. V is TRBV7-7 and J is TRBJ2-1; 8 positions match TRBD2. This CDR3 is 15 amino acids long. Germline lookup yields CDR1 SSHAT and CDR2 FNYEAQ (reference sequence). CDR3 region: CASSLWAGGIHEQFF. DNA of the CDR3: TGTGCTAGCAGCTTATGGGCGGGAGGAATTCATGAGCAGTTCTTC.

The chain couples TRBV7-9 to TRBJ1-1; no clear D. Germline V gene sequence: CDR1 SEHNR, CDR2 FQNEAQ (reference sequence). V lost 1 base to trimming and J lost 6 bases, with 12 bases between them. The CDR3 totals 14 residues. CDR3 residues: CASSLGLKPAEAFF. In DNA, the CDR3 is TGTGCCAGCAGCTTAGGTTTGAAACCGGCTGAAGCTTTCTTT.

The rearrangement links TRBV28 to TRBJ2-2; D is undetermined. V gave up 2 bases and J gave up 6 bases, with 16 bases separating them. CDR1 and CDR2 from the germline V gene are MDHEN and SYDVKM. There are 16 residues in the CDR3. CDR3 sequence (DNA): TGTGCCAGCAGTTTAAGTCCAGGTTCAACGTCCGGGGAGCTGTTTTTT. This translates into CASSLSPGSTSGELFF. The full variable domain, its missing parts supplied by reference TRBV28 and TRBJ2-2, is DVKVTQSSRYLVKRTGEKVFLECVQDMDHENMFWYRQDPGLGLRLIYFSYDVKMKEKGDIPEGYSVSREKKERFSLILESASTNQTSMYLCASSLSPGSTSGELFFGEGSRLTVL.

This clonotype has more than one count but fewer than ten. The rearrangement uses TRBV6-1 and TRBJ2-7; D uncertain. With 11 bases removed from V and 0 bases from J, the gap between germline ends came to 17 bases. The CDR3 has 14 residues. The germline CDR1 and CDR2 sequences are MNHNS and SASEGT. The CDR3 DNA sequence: TGTGCCGGAAAATTAGTCTCAAGCTCCTACGAGCAGTACTTC. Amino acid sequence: CAGKLVSSSYEQYF.

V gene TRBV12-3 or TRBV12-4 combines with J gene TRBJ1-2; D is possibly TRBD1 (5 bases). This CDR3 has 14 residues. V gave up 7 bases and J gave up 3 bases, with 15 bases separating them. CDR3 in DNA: TGTGCCAGCAACCCTTTCAGGGCGCACTATGGCTACACCTTC. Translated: CASNPFRAHYGYTF.

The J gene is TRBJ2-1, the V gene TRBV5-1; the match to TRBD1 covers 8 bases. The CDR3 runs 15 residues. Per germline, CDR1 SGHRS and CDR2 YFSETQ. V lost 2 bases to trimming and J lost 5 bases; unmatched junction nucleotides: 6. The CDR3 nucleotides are TGCGCCAGCAGCTTACCAGGGGGCGAAGACAATGAGCAGTTCTTC. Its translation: CASSLPGGEDNEQFF.

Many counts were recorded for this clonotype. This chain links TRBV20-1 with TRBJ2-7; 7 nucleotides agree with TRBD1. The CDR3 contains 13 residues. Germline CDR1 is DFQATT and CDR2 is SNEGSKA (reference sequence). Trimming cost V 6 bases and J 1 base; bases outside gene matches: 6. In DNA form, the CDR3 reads TGCAGTGCCAAGGACAGGTCTTCCTACGAGCAGTACTTC. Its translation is CSAKDRSSYEQYF.

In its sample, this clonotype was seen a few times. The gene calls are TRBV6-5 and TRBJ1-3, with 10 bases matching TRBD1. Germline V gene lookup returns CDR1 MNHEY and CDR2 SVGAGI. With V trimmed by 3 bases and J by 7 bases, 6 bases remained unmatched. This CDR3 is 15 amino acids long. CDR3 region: CASSYGTGAENTIYF. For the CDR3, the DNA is TGTGCCAGCAGTTATGGGACAGGGGCCGAGAACACCATATATTTT.

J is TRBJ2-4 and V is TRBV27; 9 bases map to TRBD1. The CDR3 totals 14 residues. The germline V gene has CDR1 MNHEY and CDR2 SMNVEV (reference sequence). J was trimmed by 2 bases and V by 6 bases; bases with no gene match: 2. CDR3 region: CASSYRGPKNIQYF. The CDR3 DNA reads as TGTGCCAGCAGCTACAGGGGGCCCAAAAACATTCAGTACTTC.

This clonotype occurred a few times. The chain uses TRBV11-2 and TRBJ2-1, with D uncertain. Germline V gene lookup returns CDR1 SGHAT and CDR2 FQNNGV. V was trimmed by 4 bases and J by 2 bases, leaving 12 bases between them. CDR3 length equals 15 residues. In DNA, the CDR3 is TGTGCCAGCAGCTCCTGGCGCCCGACCTACAATGAGCAGTTCTTC. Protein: CASSSWRPTYNEQFF.

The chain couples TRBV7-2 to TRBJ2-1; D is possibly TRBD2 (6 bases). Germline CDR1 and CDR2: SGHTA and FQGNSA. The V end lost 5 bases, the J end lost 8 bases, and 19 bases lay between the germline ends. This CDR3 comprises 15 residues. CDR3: CASSARRERFHEQFF. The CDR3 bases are TGTGCCAGCAGCGCCCGGAGGGAGCGGTTCCATGAGCAGTTCTTC.

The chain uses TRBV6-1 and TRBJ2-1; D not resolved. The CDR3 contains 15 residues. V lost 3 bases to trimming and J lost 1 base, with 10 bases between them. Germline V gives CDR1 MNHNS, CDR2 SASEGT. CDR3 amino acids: CASSDGQESYNEQFF. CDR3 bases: TGTGCCAGCAGTGACGGGCAGGAGTCCTACAATGAGCAGTTCTTC.

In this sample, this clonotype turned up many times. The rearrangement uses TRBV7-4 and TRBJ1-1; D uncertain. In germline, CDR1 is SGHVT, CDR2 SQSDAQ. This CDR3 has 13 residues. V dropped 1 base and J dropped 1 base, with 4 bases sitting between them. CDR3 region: CASSLGANTEAFF. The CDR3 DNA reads TGTGCCAGCAGCTTAGGGGCGAACACTGAAGCTTTCTTT.

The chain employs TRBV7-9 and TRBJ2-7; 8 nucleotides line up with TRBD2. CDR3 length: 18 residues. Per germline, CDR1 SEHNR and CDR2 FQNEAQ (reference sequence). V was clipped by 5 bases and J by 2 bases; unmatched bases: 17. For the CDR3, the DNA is TGTGCCAGCAGCCATCCTATCCCCGCGACTAGCGCGCCCTACGAGCAGTACTTC. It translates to CASSHPIPATSAPYEQYF. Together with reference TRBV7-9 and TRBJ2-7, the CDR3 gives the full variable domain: DTGVSQNPRHKITKRGQNVTFRCDPISEHNRLYWYRQTLGQGPEFLTYFQNEAQLEKSRLLSDRFSAERPKGSFSTLEIQRTEQGDSAMYLCASSHPIPATSAPYEQYFGPGTRLTVT.

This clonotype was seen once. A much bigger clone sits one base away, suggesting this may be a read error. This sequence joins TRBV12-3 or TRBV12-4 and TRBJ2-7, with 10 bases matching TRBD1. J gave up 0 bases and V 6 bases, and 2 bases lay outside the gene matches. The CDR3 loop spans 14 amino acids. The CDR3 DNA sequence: TGTGCCAGCAGGGACAGGGGGAGCTCCTACGAGCAGTACTTC. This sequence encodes CASRDRGSSYEQYF.